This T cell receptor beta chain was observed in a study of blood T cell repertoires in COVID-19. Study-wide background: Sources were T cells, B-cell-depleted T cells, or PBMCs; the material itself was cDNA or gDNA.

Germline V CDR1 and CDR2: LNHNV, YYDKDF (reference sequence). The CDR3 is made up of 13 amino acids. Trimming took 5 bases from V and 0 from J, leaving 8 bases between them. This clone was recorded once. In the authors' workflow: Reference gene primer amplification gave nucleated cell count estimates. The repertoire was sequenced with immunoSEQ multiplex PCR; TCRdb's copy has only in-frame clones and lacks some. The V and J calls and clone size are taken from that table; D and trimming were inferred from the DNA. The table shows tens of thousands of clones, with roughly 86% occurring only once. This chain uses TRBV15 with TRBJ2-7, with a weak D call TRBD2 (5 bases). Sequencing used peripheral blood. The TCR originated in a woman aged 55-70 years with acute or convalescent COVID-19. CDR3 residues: CATSSGNSYEQYF. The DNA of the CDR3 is TGTGCCACCAGCTCCGGGAACTCCTACGAGCAGTACTTC.